One sample yielded the 6 T cell receptor beta chains listed below, sequenced in a study of blood T cells in healthy people across ages (dated by TCRdb to the mid-2010s). Library generation was performed with 5' RACE. The sequencing machine was an Illumina HiSeq 2500. A second roughly 6 to 12 cycle PCR used a sample-barcoded 5' primer and a J-beta primer mix. The raw public reads went through TCRdb reprocessing: fastp at Q25, MiXCR clone calling, in-frame beta chains kept. Identical CDR3 proteins give one entry, which carries the most common genes and DNA. Counted in this sample were about 1.8 million distinct CDR3 sequences; 49% of them appeared once. Roughly 2.1% of the sample belongs to the ten largest clones. Sequencing was carried out using blood. The receptor source for this set is a woman aged 40 to 50 in good health.

This clonotype has more than one count but fewer than ten. J is TRBJ1-2 and V is TRBV20-1, with TRBD1 as a possible D gene (6 bases). Germline values: CDR1 DFQATT, CDR2 SNEGSKA (reference sequence). V shed 0 bases and J shed 8 bases, with 13 bases lying between them. There are 13 residues in the CDR3. CDR3 protein: CSARDLGGSGYTF. The CDR3 bases are TGCAGTGCTAGAGATCTCGGGGGCTCGGGCTACACCTTC.

Note on this clonotype: One junction end disagrees with the germline gene, perhaps due to a read error. The chain combines TRBV4-1 with TRBJ1-2; no clear D gene. Germline CDR1 is MGHRA and CDR2 is YSYEKL. The CDR3 length is 12 residues. The CDR3 here is CAGSHRPDSYTF. DNA for the CDR3: TGCGCCGGCAGCCACAGACCGGACTCCTACACCTTC.

The chain employs TRBV28 and TRBJ1-2; TRBD1 aligns across 7 bases. The V gene end was trimmed by 6 bases and the J gene end by 8 bases; junction bases not matched to a gene: 9. This CDR3 contains 13 residues. In germline, CDR1 is MDHEN, CDR2 SYDVKM. This CDR3 is CASRHDRASGYTF. CDR3 in DNA: TGTGCCAGCAGACACGACAGGGCATCCGGCTACACCTTC.

This clonotype was seen a handful of times. The rearrangement uses TRBV24-1 and TRBJ2-7; D is uncertain. V lost 5 bases, J lost 5 bases, and 24 bases lay in between. CDR1 is KGHDR, CDR2 SFDVKD, per germline. The CDR3 covers 17 residues. CDR3 sequence: CATSGNDGRGGSHEQYF. CDR3 DNA sequence: TGTGCCACCAGTGGAAACGACGGGCGTGGCGGTAGCCACGAGCAGTACTTC.

V and J are TRBV5-6 and TRBJ1-4; D remains ambiguous. The germline V gene has CDR1 SGHDT and CDR2 YYEEEE. V was pared by 2 bases and J by 0 bases, with 8 bases between. This CDR3 is 15 amino acids long. This CDR3 is CASSFQTATNEKLFF. CDR3 sequence (DNA): TGTGCCAGCAGCTTCCAGACTGCAACTAATGAAAAACTGTTTTTT.

The genes are TRBV28 and TRBJ1-5, with 7 bases fitting TRBD1. The trim removed 10 bases at V and 0 bases at J, leaving 9 bases unmatched. In germline, CDR1 is MDHEN, CDR2 SYDVKM. This CDR3 contains 15 residues. For the CDR3, the DNA is TGTGCCACGCGAAAGGGACAGCCTAGCAATCAGCCCCAGCATTTT. Translating it yields CATRKGQPSNQPQHF.